What follows are 32 T cell receptor beta chains derived from one specimen sequenced in a study of cytomegalovirus exposure and HLA in healthy donors. Primers: 60 Vbeta forward and 13 Jbeta reverse. Assay: immunoSEQ multiplex PCR; the TCRdb copy retains only in-frame clones and omits some. The sample lists about 180,000 clones; roughly 80% were seen once. The material sequenced was PBMCs. The origin of the receptors is a woman between 50 and 59 years old in good health and CMV-seropositive.

In the case of this clone: Other DNA sequences within the sample encode an identical CDR3. The chain carries TRBV27 and TRBJ1-6; D is undetermined. The germline V gene has CDR1 MNHEY and CDR2 SMNVEV (reference sequence). The CDR3 covers 16 residues. The V end lost 3 bases, the J end lost 0 bases, and 9 bases lay between the germline ends. The CDR3 DNA sequence: TGTGCCAGCAGTTTGATCATGAGCTCCTATAATTCACCCCTCCACTTT. It is translated as CASSLIMSSYNSPLHF.

The chain joins TRBV7-9 to TRBJ2-7, with TRBD1 as a possible D gene (6 bases). V was clipped by 5 bases and J by 5 bases, with 13 bases between them. The CDR3 contains 13 residues. Germline lookup yields CDR1 SEHNR and CDR2 FQNEAQ (reference sequence). CDR3 protein: CASSQTGDHEQYF. The CDR3 coding sequence is TGTGCCAGCAGCCAGACAGGAGACCACGAGCAGTACTTC.

V is TRBV23-1 and J is TRBJ1-1; 7 nucleotides align to TRBD1. TRBV23-1 is assigned to the ORF class and has an uncertain function. The CDR3 is made up of 15 amino acids. The V gene end was trimmed by 1 base and the J gene end by 2 bases; junction bases not matched to a gene: 4. CDR3 amino acids: CASSQCDRVNTEAFF. CDR3 sequence (DNA): TGCGCCAGCAGTCAATGCGACAGGGTTAACACTGAAGCTTTCTTT.

This clone was seen only a few times. The rearrangement links TRBV11-1 to TRBJ2-2, with 7 bases fitting TRBD1. Germline CDR1 SGHAT, CDR2 FQDESV (reference sequence). The CDR3 sequence is 17 residues long. With 1 base clipped from V and 1 base from J, the junction kept 6 bases outside the gene matches. CDR3 sequence: CASSLEGATKNTGELFF. DNA for the CDR3: TGTGCCAGCAGCTTAGAGGGGGCGACGAAGAACACCGGGGAGCTGTTTTTT.

The chain links TRBV5-4 to TRBJ1-1; 8 bases map to TRBD1. The CDR3 length is 17 residues. From germline, CDR1 is SGHNT and CDR2 YYREEE (reference sequence). V lost 5 bases to trimming and J lost 0 bases; unmatched junction nucleotides: 12. This CDR3 is CASRDRDRGLMNTEAFF. The CDR3, as DNA: TGTGCCAGCAGGGACCGAGACAGGGGTCTGATGAACACTGAAGCTTTCTTT.

The chain uses TRBV6-5 and TRBJ2-5; 9 bases match TRBD1. The germline V gene encodes CDR1 MNHEY and CDR2 SVGAGI. CDR3 size: 14 residues. V shed 6 bases and J 9 bases; nucleotides not matched to a gene: 11. The CDR3 nucleotides are TGTGCCAGCAGGTCCGGGACAGGGCCTCGGGCCCAGTACTTC. This encodes CASRSGTGPRAQYF.

The rearrangement uses TRBV14 and TRBJ1-2; D remains ambiguous. Germline assignment: CDR1 SGHDN and CDR2 FVKESK. The CDR3 is made up of 12 amino acids. The V end was cut by 2 bases, the J end by 5 bases, with 6 bases between. CDR3 DNA: TGTGCCAGCAGCCAATGGGAGTATGGCTACACCTTC. This translates into CASSQWEYGYTF. Based on the CDR3 plus reference TRBV14 and TRBJ1-2, the full variable domain is EAGVTQFPSHSVIEKGQTVTLRCDPISGHDNLYWYRRVMGKEIKFLLHFVKESKQDESGMPNNRFLAERTGGTYSTLKVQPAELEDSGVYFCASSQWEYGYTFGSGTRLTVV.

The CDR3, as DNA: TGCAGCGGTAGAACAGGGAGAGAGACCCAGTACTTC. This gives the protein CSGRTGRETQYF. V and J are TRBV29-1 and TRBJ2-5; possible D gene TRBD1, 6 bases. Trimming stripped 7 bases from V and 4 bases from J, with 13 bases between. The CDR3 has 12 residues. Germline values: CDR1 SQVTM, CDR2 ANQGSEA.

V usage is TRBV4-1 and J usage is TRBJ2-7, with a weak D call TRBD1 (5 bases). V gave up 1 base and J gave up 1 base, with 11 bases separating them. This CDR3 spans 15 amino acids. CDR1 is MGHRA, CDR2 YSYEKL, per germline. CDR3 in DNA: TGCGCCAGCAGCCAAGGGGGCCAGCCTTCCTACGAGCAGTACTTC. It codes for CASSQGGQPSYEQYF.

V gene TRBV4-1 combines with J gene TRBJ2-3; 10 bases are shared with TRBD2. CDR3 length: 20 amino acids. V lost 4 bases, J lost 2 bases, and 18 bases stayed unmatched. Germline V gene data show CDR1 as MGHRA and CDR2 as YSYEKL. CDR3 in amino acids: CASSREQGGSGGTYTDTQYF. The DNA for the CDR3 is TGCGCCAGCAGCCGAGAACAAGGTGGTAGCGGGGGGACATACACAGATACGCAGTATTTT.

The chain has TRBV2 and TRBJ2-7, with D possibly being TRBD2 (7 bases). Germline assignment: CDR1 SNHLY and CDR2 FYNNEI. V lost 3 bases to trimming and J lost 2 bases, with 14 bases between them. This CDR3 spans 15 amino acids. This chain's CDR3 is CASSEGRGPTYEQYF. DNA of the CDR3: TGTGCCAGCAGTGAGGGGCGGGGGCCCACCTACGAGCAGTACTTC.

The rearrangement joins TRBV29-1 to TRBJ2-2, with 9 nucleotides matching TRBD2. The CDR3 length is 11 residues. Per the germline V gene, CDR1 is SQVTM and CDR2 is ANQGSEA. The CDR3, as DNA: TGCGGCGGGAGGGATGGCGGGGAGCTGTTTTTT. It translates to CGGRDGGELFF.

The chain has TRBV10-1 and TRBJ2-7, with D hard to call. V was clipped by 0 bases and J by 7 bases, with 16 bases between them. This CDR3 has 15 residues. CDR1 is WNHNN, CDR2 SYGVQD, per germline (reference sequence). The CDR3 sequence is CASSESGQVPWEQYF. The CDR3 region has the DNA TGCGCCAGCAGTGAGTCTGGGCAAGTGCCATGGGAGCAGTACTTC.

This chain uses TRBV2 with TRBJ1-5, with no clear D. Germline CDR1 is SNHLY and CDR2 is FYNNEI. The V and J ends lost 7 bases and 4 bases respectively, with 14 bases between them. The length of the CDR3 is 14 residues. Written as DNA, the CDR3 is TGTGCCAGCACTATTTCGGGGATTAATCAGCCCCAGCATTTT. It codes for CASTISGINQPQHF. Variable domain in full (rest from reference TRBV2 and TRBJ1-5): EPEVTQTPSHQVTQMGQEVILRCVPISNHLYFYWYRQILGQKVEFLVSFYNNEISEKSEIFDDQFSVERPDGSNFTLKIRSTKLEDSAMYFCASTISGINQPQHFGDGTRLSIL.

The genes are TRBV7-2 and TRBJ1-1; D is undetermined. CDR3 size: 11 residues. From germline, CDR1 is SGHTA and CDR2 FQGNSA. Trimming cost V 5 bases and J 11 bases, with 12 bases left between them. CDR3 coding DNA: TGTGCCAGCAGCGCTTACGAAGAGGCTTTCTTT. Protein: CASSAYEEAFF.

This chain connects TRBV14 to TRBJ1-3; no reliable D call. The germline V gene has CDR1 SGHDN and CDR2 FVKESK. Deletions cut 1 base from V and 1 base from J, with 8 bases between. This CDR3 spans 15 amino acids. CDR3 sequence reads: CASSQVSGSGNTIYF. The DNA of the CDR3 is TGTGCCAGCAGCCAAGTTTCGGGGTCTGGAAACACCATATATTTT.

This sequence joins TRBV5-1 and TRBJ2-5, with 9 nucleotides matching TRBD1. TRBJ2-7 explains the end of the DNA better; the J call may be wrong. This CDR3 has 16 amino acids. The germline V gene encodes CDR1 SGHRS and CDR2 YFSETQ. The CDR3 loop reads CASSLASGTGTYEQYF. CDR3 sequence (DNA): TGCGCCAGCAGCTTGGCTTCAGGGACAGGGACCTACGAGCAGTACTTC.

The rearrangement joins TRBV2 to TRBJ2-3; perhaps TRBD2 as D (6 bases). Germline CDR1 is SNHLY and CDR2 is FYNNEI. There are 17 residues in the CDR3. Trimming left V 4 bases short and J 0 bases short, with 17 bases between. The CDR3 loop reads CASSAIKGGVSTDTQYF. The CDR3 region has the DNA TGTGCCAGCAGTGCGATAAAAGGCGGGGTCAGCACAGATACGCAGTATTTT.

This clone was seen more than once but under ten times. The rearrangement uses TRBV9 and TRBJ2-7, with TRBD2 matching 8 bases. V dropped 3 bases and J dropped 7; count of bases not matched to a gene: 12. The CDR3 is 15 amino acids. CDR1 SGDLS and CDR2 YYNGEE come from the germline V gene. The CDR3 loop is CASSGGGGGPGEQYF. CDR3 DNA sequence: TGTGCCAGCAGCGGGGGGGGCGGGGGGCCGGGGGAGCAGTACTTC.

This rearrangement joins TRBV6-4 to TRBJ1-2, with 9 positions matching TRBD1. The CDR3 is 19 amino acids. Germline values: CDR1 MRHNA, CDR2 SNTAGT. V was pared by 7 bases and J by 0 bases, with 18 bases of the junction left unmatched. CDR3 DNA sequence: TGTGCCAGCACCGACGGACAGGGGAAAAGATTTAGAGCTAACTATGGCTACACCTTC. Protein: CASTDGQGKRFRANYGYTF.

DNA of the CDR3: TGCGCCAGCAGCGCTGACAGGCTCAATCAGCCCCAGCATTTT. It encodes CASSADRLNQPQHF. V and J are TRBV5-1 and TRBJ1-5, with a possible D match to TRBD1 (6 bases). Germline V CDR1 and CDR2: SGHRS, YFSETQ. V gave up 4 bases and J gave up 3 bases, with 11 bases separating them. The CDR3 length is 14 residues.

This sequence joins TRBV6-1 and TRBJ2-2; a possible D gene is TRBD1 (5 bases). The CDR3 runs to 14 residues. Trimming removed 5 bases at V and 4 bases at J, with 11 bases between. CDR1 is MNHNS and CDR2 is SASEGT in the germline V gene. CDR3 coding DNA: TGTGCCAGCAGTAAAAGGGGCCCCACCGGGGAGCTGTTTTTT. Translated, it gives CASSKRGPTGELFF.

The gene calls are TRBV7-3 and TRBJ1-1; D is unresolved. This CDR3 is built from 14 residues. Germline V gives CDR1 SGHTA, CDR2 FQGTGA. V was pared by 1 base and J by 1 base, with 7 bases between. The CDR3 DNA is TGTGCCAGCAGCTTAAAGGGAGCGAACACTGAAGCTTTCTTT. Protein: CASSLKGANTEAFF.

The chain recombines TRBV5-4 with TRBJ2-2; the match to TRBD1 covers 7 bases. V lost 0 bases to trimming and J lost 8 bases; unmatched junction nucleotides: 4. Germline assignment: CDR1 SGHNT and CDR2 YYREEE (reference sequence). This CDR3 spans 14 amino acids. The CDR3 here is CASSLVQGTGELFF. DNA for the CDR3: TGTGCCAGCAGCTTGGTACAGGGGACAGGGGAGCTGTTTTTT.

The rearrangement joins TRBV27 to TRBJ2-7, with TRBD1 matching 10 bases. V shed 5 bases, J shed 5 bases, and the junction held 6 bases outside the gene matches. CDR3 length equals 14 residues. The germline CDR1 and CDR2 sequences are MNHEY and SMNVEV (reference sequence). The CDR3 nucleotides are TGTGCCAGCAGTCGCCGGGACAGGGGCCACGAGCAGTACTTC. Translated, it gives CASSRRDRGHEQYF.

As DNA, the CDR3 is TGCGCCAGCAGCTCCCCTCGACTAGCAGAAAACAACGATGAGCAGTTCTTC. Amino acid sequence: CASSSPRLAENNDEQFF. The chain employs TRBV5-1 and TRBJ2-1, with TRBD2 identical over 7 bases. The CDR3 extends over 17 amino acids. After removal of 3 bases from V and 8 bases from J, the junction contained 17 bases not matched to a gene. The germline V gene encodes CDR1 SGHRS and CDR2 YFSETQ.

The chain recombines TRBV7-9 with TRBJ1-5, with TRBD1 as a possible D gene (5 bases). CDR1 and CDR2 (germline): SEHNR, FQNEAQ (reference sequence). Trimming stripped 5 bases from V and 8 bases from J, with 16 bases between. The CDR3 sequence is 14 residues long. Written as DNA, the CDR3 is TGTGCCAGCAGCCTCGGCGGGGCTAATGAGCCCCAGCATTTT. Protein: CASSLGGANEPQHF.

CDR3 loop: CASSHLSTEAFF. The CDR3 DNA is TGCGCCAGCAGCCACTTATCCACTGAAGCTTTCTTT. V gene TRBV4-1 combines with J gene TRBJ1-1; D not certain. V lost 3 bases and J lost 4, with 6 bases in between. In germline, CDR1 is MGHRA, CDR2 YSYEKL. This CDR3 region has 12 residues.

The chain is built from TRBV30 and TRBJ2-6; 8 bases map to TRBD1. The germline gives CDR1 GTSNPN, CDR2 SVGIG (reference sequence). This CDR3 is built from 18 residues. V lost 0 bases to trimming and J lost 4 bases; unmatched junction nucleotides: 11. CDR3 loop: CAWSVRGTGGAGANVLTF. The CDR3 DNA reads as TGTGCCTGGAGTGTGAGGGGTACAGGGGGTGCCGGGGCCAACGTCCTGACTTTC.

The chain links TRBV29-1 to TRBJ2-1, with D possibly matching TRBD2 (5 bases). The CDR3 loop spans 12 amino acids. With 3 bases removed from V and 3 bases from J, the gap between germline ends came to 6 bases. CDR1 and CDR2 (germline): SQVTM, ANQGSEA. CDR3 coding DNA: TGCAGCGTTGATCGGGGCTACAATGAGCAGTTCTTC. Translated, it gives CSVDRGYNEQFF.

The chain links TRBV2 to TRBJ2-1; tentative D call: TRBD2 (7 bases). Germline V gene lookup returns CDR1 SNHLY and CDR2 FYNNEI. The CDR3 is 16 residues long. Trimming shortened V by 3 bases and J by 3 bases, and 15 bases separated the two germline ends. The chain's CDR3 is CASSEWGGGHYNEQFF. For the CDR3, the DNA is TGTGCCAGCAGTGAGTGGGGCGGGGGACACTACAATGAGCAGTTCTTC.

The rearrangement uses TRBV13 and TRBJ2-1; D uncertain. Germline assignment: CDR1 PRHDT and CDR2 FYEKMQ (reference sequence). The CDR3 totals 15 residues. V lost 0 bases and J 2 bases, leaving 8 bases between the germline ends. CDR3 sequence: CASSLGARAYNEQFF. CDR3 DNA sequence: TGTGCCAGCAGCTTAGGAGCCCGGGCCTACAATGAGCAGTTCTTC.